This TCR beta chain was sequenced for a study of control samples from healthy donors and cancer patients. TCRdb keeps only in-frame clones here, not all; method: immunoSEQ multiplex PCR. The table includes about 120,000 clones, about 93% detected once. There are 15 residues in the CDR3. V was trimmed by 0 bases and J by 5 bases, leaving 15 bases between them. Germline CDR1 SGHRS, CDR2 YFSETQ. What was sequenced was blood. This receptor was obtained from a man aged 25-40 years in good health. This chain connects TRBV5-1 to TRBJ2-7; possibly TRBD1 or TRBD2 for D (6 bases each). The CDR3 protein is CASSLDGRGGDEQYF. CDR3 coding DNA: TGCGCCAGCAGCTTGGACGGCAGGGGAGGCGACGAGCAGTACTTC.